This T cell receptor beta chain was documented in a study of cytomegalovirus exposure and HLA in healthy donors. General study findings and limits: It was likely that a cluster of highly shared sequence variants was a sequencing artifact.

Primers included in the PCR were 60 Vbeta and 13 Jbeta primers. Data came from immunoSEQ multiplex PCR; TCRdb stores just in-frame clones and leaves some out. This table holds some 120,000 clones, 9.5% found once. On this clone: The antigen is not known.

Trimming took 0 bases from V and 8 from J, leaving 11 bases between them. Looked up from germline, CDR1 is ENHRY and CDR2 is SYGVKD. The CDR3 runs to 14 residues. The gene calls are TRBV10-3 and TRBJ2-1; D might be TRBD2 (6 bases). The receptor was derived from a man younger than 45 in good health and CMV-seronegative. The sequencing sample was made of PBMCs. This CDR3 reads CAISESWGDHEQFF. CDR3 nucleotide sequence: TGTGCCATCAGTGAGTCGTGGGGGGACCATGAGCAGTTCTTC.